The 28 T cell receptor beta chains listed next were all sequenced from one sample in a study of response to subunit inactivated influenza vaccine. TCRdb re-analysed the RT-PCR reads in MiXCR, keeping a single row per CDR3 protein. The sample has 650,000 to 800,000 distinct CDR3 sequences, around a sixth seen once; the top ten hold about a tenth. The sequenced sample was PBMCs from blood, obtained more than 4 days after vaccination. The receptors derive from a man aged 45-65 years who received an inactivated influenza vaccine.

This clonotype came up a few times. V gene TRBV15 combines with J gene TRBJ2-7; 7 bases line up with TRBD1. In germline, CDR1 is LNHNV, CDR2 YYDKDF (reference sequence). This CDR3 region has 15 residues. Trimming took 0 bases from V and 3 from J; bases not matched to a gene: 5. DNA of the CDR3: TGTGCCACCAGCAGAGACGGGGACAGTAGCTACGAGCAGTACTTC. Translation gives CATSRDGDSSYEQYF.

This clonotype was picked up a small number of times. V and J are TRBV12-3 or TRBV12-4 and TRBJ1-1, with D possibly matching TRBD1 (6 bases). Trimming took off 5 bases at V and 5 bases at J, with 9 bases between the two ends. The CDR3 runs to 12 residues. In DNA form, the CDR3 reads TGTGCCAGCAGTCCAGGGGTTACTGAAGCTTTCTTT. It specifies CASSPGVTEAFF.

The CDR3 coding sequence is TGTGCCAGCAGTTTGGGAGCACGGCGGGCAGATACGCAGTATTTT. Its translation: CASSLGARRADTQYF. The chain employs TRBV28 and TRBJ2-3; a weak D match, TRBD2 (5 bases). Trimming stripped 3 bases from V and 4 bases from J, with 14 bases between. This CDR3 has 15 residues. Germline CDR1 is MDHEN and CDR2 is SYDVKM.

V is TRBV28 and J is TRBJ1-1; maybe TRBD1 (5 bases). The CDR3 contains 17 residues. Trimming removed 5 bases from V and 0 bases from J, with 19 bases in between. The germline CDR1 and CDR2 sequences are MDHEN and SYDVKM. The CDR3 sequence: CASSGAHRGPLNTEAFF. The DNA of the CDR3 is TGTGCCAGCAGTGGCGCACACCGGGGACCGTTGAACACTGAAGCTTTCTTT.

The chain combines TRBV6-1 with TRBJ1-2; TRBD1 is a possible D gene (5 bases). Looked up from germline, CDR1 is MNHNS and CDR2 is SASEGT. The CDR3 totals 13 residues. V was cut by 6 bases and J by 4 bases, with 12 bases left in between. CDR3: CASRSGLIYGYTF. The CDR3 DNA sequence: TGTGCCAGCAGGTCGGGACTGATCTATGGCTACACCTTC.

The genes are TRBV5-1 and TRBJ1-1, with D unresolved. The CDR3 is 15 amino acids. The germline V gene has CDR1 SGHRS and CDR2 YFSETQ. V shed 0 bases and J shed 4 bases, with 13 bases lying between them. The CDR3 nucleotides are TGCGCCAGCAGCTTGGATGTGGGCGCGGGCACTGAAGCTTTCTTT. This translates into CASSLDVGAGTEAFF. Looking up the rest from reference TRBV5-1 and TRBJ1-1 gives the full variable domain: KAGVTQTPRYLIKTRGQQVTLSCSPISGHRSVSWYQQTPGQGLQFLFEYFSETQRNKGNFPGRFSGRQFSNSRSEMNVSTLELGDSALYLCASSLDVGAGTEAFFGQGTRLTVV.

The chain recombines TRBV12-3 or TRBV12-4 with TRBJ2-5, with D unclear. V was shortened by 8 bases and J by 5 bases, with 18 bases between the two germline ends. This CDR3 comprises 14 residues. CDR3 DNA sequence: TGTGCCAGCCCGCCACCAGACATCGGGGAGACCCAGTACTTC. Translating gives CASPPPDIGETQYF.

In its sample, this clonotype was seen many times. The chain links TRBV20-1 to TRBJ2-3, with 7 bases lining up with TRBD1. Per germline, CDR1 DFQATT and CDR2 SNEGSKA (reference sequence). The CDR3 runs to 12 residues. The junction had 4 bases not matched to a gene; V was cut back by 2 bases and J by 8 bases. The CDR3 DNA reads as TGCAGTGCTAGACAGGGGGTGGGTACGCAGTATTTT. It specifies CSARQGVGTQYF.

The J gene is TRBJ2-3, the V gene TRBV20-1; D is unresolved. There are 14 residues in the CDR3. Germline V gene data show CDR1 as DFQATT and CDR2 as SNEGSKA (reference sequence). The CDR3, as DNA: TGCAGCGTACGTGCCCCATCCCCACGAGATACGCAGTATTTT. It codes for CSVRAPSPRDTQYF.

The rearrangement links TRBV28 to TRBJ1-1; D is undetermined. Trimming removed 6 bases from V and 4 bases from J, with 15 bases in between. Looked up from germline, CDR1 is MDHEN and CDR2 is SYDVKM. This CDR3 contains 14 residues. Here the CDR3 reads CASSGPQKGTEAFF. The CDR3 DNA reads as TGTGCCAGCAGCGGACCCCAAAAGGGCACTGAAGCTTTCTTT.

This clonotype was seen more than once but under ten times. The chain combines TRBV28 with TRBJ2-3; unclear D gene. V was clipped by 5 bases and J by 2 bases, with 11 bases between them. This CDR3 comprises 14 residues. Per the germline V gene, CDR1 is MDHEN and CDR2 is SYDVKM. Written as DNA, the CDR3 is TGTGCCAGCAGTCCCACGGAAAACACAGATACGCAGTATTTT. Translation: CASSPTENTDTQYF.

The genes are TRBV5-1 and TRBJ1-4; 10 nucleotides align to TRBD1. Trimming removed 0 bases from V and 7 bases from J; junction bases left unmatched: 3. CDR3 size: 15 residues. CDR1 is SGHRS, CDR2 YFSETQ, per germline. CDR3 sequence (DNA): TGCGCCAGCAGCTTGGAGACAGGGGGCTTTGAAAAACTGTTTTTT. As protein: CASSLETGGFEKLFF.

In nucleotides, the CDR3 is TGCAGTGCTAGGGACTATTATGATACGCAGTATTTT. Translated: CSARDYYDTQYF. The genes are TRBV20-1 and TRBJ2-3, with D perhaps TRBD2 (6 bases). The V gene lost 3 bases and the J gene lost 6 bases, with 10 bases spanning the gap. CDR1 DFQATT and CDR2 SNEGSKA come from the germline V gene (reference sequence). The CDR3 loop spans 12 amino acids.

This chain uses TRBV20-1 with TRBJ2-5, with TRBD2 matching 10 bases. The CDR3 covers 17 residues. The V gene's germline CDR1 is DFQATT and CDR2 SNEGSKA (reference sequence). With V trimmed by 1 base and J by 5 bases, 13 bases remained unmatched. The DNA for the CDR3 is TGCAGTGCTAGAGGGGTCAGGAGCGGGGGGGCGGTCGAGACCCAGTACTTC. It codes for CSARGVRSGGAVETQYF.

The CDR3 sequence: CSARDVSLHADTQYF. The CDR3 nucleotides are TGCAGTGCTAGAGATGTTAGCCTCCACGCAGATACGCAGTATTTT. V and J are TRBV20-1 and TRBJ2-3; D uncertain. Deletions cut 0 bases from V and 4 bases from J, with 14 bases between. This CDR3 spans 15 amino acids. Germline V lookup: CDR1 DFQATT, CDR2 SNEGSKA (reference sequence).

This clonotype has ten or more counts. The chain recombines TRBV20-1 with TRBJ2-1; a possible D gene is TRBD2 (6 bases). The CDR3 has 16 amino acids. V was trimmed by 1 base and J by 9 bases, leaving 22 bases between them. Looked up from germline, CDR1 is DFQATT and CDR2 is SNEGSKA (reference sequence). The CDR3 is CSARVPPLIRESEQFF. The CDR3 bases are TGCAGTGCTAGAGTCCCTCCTCTCATCCGGGAGAGTGAGCAGTTCTTC.

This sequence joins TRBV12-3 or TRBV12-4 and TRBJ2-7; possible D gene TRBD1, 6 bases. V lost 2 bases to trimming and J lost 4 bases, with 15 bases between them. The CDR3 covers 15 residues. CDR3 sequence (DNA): TGTGCCAGCAGTTTACAGGGGATCGGTGTGTACGAGCAGTACTTC. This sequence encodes CASSLQGIGVYEQYF.

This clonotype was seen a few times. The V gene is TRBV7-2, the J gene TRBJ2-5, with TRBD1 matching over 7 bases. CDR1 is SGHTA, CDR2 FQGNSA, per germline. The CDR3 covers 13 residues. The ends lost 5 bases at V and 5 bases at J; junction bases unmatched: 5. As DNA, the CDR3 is TGTGCCAGCAGCACGGACAGGATGGAGACCCAGTACTTC. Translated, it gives CASSTDRMETQYF.

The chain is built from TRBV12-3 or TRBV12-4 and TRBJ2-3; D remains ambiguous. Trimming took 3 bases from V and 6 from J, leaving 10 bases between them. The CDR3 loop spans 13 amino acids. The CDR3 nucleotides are TGTGCCAGCAGTTTCCGTGGGATGGATACGCAGTATTTT. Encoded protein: CASSFRGMDTQYF.

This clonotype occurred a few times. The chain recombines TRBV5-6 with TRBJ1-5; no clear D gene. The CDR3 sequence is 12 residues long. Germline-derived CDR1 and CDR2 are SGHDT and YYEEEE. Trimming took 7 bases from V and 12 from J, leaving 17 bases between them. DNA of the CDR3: TGTGCCAGCTTTAACATCCCGTCCGTCCAGCATTTT. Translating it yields CASFNIPSVQHF.

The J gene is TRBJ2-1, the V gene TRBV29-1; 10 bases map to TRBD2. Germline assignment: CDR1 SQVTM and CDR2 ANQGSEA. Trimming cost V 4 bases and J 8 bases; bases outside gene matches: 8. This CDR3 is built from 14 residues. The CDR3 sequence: CSVVGLLAGYEQFF. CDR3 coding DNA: TGCAGCGTTGTGGGGTTACTAGCGGGATATGAGCAGTTCTTC.

Written as DNA, the CDR3 is TGCAGTGCTAGGGGGTCCTCGAATCAGCCCCAGCATTTT. This encodes CSARGSSNQPQHF. The chain couples TRBV20-1 to TRBJ1-5; D gene uncertain. This CDR3 has 13 residues. Trimming took 3 bases from V and 4 from J, leaving 10 bases between them. Germline-derived CDR1 and CDR2 are DFQATT and SNEGSKA (reference sequence).

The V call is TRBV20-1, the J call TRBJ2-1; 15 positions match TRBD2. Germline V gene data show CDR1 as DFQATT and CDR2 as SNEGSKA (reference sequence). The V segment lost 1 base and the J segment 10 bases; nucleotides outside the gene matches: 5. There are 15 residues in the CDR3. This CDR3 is CSARAGTSGRTEQFF. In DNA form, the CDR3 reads TGCAGTGCTAGAGCCGGGACTAGCGGGAGGACCGAGCAGTTCTTC.

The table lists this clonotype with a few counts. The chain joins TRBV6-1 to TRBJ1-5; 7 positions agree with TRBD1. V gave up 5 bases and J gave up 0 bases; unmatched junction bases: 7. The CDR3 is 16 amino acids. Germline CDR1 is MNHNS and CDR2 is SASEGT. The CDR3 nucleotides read TGTGCCAGCAGTCCACCTAACAGGGGTAGCAATCAGCCCCAGCATTTT. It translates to CASSPPNRGSNQPQHF.

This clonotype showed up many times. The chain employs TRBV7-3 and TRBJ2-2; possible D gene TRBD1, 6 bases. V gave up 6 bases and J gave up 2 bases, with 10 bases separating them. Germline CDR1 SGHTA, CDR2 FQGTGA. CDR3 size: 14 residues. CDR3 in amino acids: CASSYRVNTGELFF. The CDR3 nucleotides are TGTGCCAGCAGTTACAGGGTTAACACCGGGGAGCTGTTTTTT.

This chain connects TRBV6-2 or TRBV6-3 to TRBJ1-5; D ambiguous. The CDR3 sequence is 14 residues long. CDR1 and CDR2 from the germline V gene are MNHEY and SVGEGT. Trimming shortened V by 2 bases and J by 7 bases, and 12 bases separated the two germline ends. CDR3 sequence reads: CASSYIPPGQPQHF. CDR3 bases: TGTGCCAGCAGTTACATACCCCCTGGGCAGCCCCAGCATTTT.

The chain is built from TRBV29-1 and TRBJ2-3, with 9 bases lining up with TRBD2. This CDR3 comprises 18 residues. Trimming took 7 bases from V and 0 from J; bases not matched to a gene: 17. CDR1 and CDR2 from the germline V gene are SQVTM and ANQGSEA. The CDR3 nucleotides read TGCAGCGCCCCGGGGGGAGCGGGAGGTTTTTCTAGCACAGATACGCAGTATTTT. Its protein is CSAPGGAGGFSSTDTQYF.

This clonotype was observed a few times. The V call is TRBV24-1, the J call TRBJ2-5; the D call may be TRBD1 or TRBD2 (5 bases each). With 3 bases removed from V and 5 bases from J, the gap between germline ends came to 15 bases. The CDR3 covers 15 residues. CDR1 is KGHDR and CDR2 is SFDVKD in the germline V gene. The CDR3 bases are TGTGCCACCAGTGATATCGGGGTGGGGACCGAGACCCAGTACTTC. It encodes CATSDIGVGTETQYF.